These 9 T cell receptor beta chains were all obtained from the same sample, sequenced in a study of blood T cell repertoires in COVID-19. This table comes from immunoSEQ multiplex PCR, and its TCRdb copy is limited to in-frame clones, with some not included. The sample shows fewer than 250,000 clones, about 80% of them seen only once. Sequenced sample: PBMCs or T cells enriched from blood (not recorded which). These receptors were obtained from a woman aged 45-65 years who had been exposed to COVID-19.

This rearrangement joins TRBV19 to TRBJ1-3; 7 bases line up with TRBD1. The V gene end was trimmed by 8 bases and the J gene end by 0 bases; junction bases not matched to a gene: 10. Germline values: CDR1 LNHDA, CDR2 SQIVND (reference sequence). This CDR3 spans 16 amino acids. The CDR3 DNA is TGTGCCAGTTTCGGACAGGAGACTTTCTCTGGAAACACCATATATTTT. It specifies CASFGQETFSGNTIYF.

This sequence joins TRBV12-3 or TRBV12-4 and TRBJ1-6; unclear D gene. CDR3 length: 13 residues. The V end was cut by 7 bases, the J end by 9 bases, with 13 bases between. CDR3 protein: CASTRAVASPLHF. The CDR3 DNA is TGTGCCAGCACCCGTGCAGTGGCTTCACCCCTCCACTTT.

This rearrangement joins TRBV20-1 to TRBJ2-4; possibly TRBD1 for D (5 bases). CDR3 length equals 13 residues. The V and J ends lost 3 bases and 0 bases respectively, with 6 bases between them. The germline CDR1 and CDR2 sequences are DFQATT and SNEGSKA (reference sequence). Written as DNA, the CDR3 is TGCAGTGCTAGTCAGGGAGCCAAAAACATTCAGTACTTC. Its protein product is CSASQGAKNIQYF.

V and J are TRBV12-3 or TRBV12-4 and TRBJ1-1; unclear D gene. This CDR3 is 13 amino acids long. Trimming pared 3 bases from V and 4 bases from J, leaving 9 bases between. The CDR3 is CASSFPGPTEAFF. The CDR3 bases are TGTGCCAGCAGTTTCCCAGGTCCCACTGAAGCTTTCTTT.

This clone was detected once. The chain has TRBV10-1 and TRBJ2-7; no clear D gene. Germline assignment: CDR1 WNHNN and CDR2 SYGVQD (reference sequence). This CDR3 spans 11 amino acids. V was cut by 11 bases and J by 7 bases, with 15 bases left in between. CDR3 amino acids: CACLPKWEQYF. CDR3 in DNA: TGCGCCTGTCTACCTAAGTGGGAGCAGTACTTC.

This chain uses TRBV7-8 with TRBJ2-2; D remains unclear. V gave up 3 bases and J gave up 8 bases, with 4 bases separating them. Germline V gives CDR1 SGHVS, CDR2 FQNEAQ. The CDR3 loop spans 11 amino acids. CDR3 DNA: TGTGCCAGCAGCTTTGCGGGGGAGCTGTTTTTT. Protein sequence: CASSFAGELFF. The whole variable domain, remainder taken from reference TRBV7-8 and TRBJ2-2, is GAGVSQSPRYKVAKRGQDVALRCDPISGHVSLFWYQQALGQGPEFLTYFQNEAQLDKSGLPSDRFFAERPEGSVSTLKIQRTQQEDSAVYLCASSFAGELFFGEGSRLTVL.

This clone was seen once. Additional DNA sequences in this sample encode the identical CDR3. The chain couples TRBV7-9 to TRBJ1-1; D unclear. The germline V gene encodes CDR1 SEHNR and CDR2 FQNEAQ (reference sequence). This CDR3 has 13 residues. Between the trimmed V and J ends, which lost 3 bases and 0 bases, there was a span of 5 bases. Written as DNA, the CDR3 is TGTGCCAGCAGCTTGTCGTTGAACACTGAAGCTTTCTTT. It yields the protein CASSLSLNTEAFF.

This clone occurred a few times. The rearrangement joins TRBV24-1 to TRBJ2-1; 8 bases line up with TRBD1. The CDR3 is 12 amino acids. The germline CDR1 and CDR2 sequences are KGHDR and SFDVKD. The V gene end was trimmed by 9 bases and the J gene end by 7 bases; junction bases not matched to a gene: 4. The CDR3 loop reads CATQRDRNEQFF. The CDR3 coding sequence is TGTGCCACCCAACGGGACAGGAATGAGCAGTTCTTC.

This clone was detected only once. The chain carries TRBV10-2 and TRBJ1-1, with TRBD1 as a possible D gene (5 bases). This CDR3 spans 13 amino acids. The V end was cut by 8 bases, the J end by 1 base, with 11 bases between. The V gene's germline CDR1 is WSHSY and CDR2 SAAADI. CDR3 region: CASGDSRNTEAFF. CDR3 in DNA: TGCGCCAGCGGCGACAGCCGGAACACTGAAGCTTTCTTT.